The text below deals with one TCR beta chain. What it binds is unknown. The record originates from a study of T cell responses to AZD1222 COVID-19 vaccine. Study-wide results and limits: Increased Spike-specific TCR breadth and depth were observed after two AZD1222 doses. Repertoires in all cases were sampled only once the peak T cell response had passed. Most donors were white British, females outnumbered males, and clonal diversity was possibly underestimated. Spike-spanning, vaccine-associated CD4 TCRs were dominant at 160-218 and 743-854.

With 3 bases removed from V and 5 bases from J, the gap between germline ends came to 9 bases. Looked up from germline, CDR1 is ENHRY and CDR2 is SYGVKD. The CDR3 contains 13 residues. Repertoires were generated with immunoSEQ multiplex PCR, while TCRdb's copy carries only in-frame clones and drops some. The sample has about 140,000 clones, roughly 89% seen once. The rearrangement uses TRBV10-3 and TRBJ2-3; D gene ambiguous. The sequence derives from an adult who received the MenACWY meningococcal vaccine as a control. The material was peripheral blood, obtained 28 days after the second dose of the MenACWY control vaccine. The CDR3 spells CAISDAAVDTQYF. The CDR3 DNA reads as TGTGCCATCAGTGACGCGGCAGTAGATACGCAGTATTTT.